This entry concerns a single T cell receptor (beta chain). Its antigen is not identified. It was with unique molecular identifiers that the TCRbeta library was prepared. TCRdb fed the PCR reads into MiXCR, producing one record per CDR3 protein. This sample has hundreds of thousands of distinct CDR3 sequences, with around 15% found just once. The data were taken from a study of T-cell reconstitution after alpha-beta-depleted transplantation in children. Notes on the study in general: Some patients' high day-60 TCRbeta diversity was traced to surviving recipient T cells and thymic progenitors. Diversity and T-cell counts at one year after transplant derived mostly from new T cells. Reportedly, only several hundred clones from non-depleted graft cells drove alpha-beta T-cell counts at about two months.

The germline CDR1 and CDR2 sequences are LGHDT and YNNKEL (reference sequence). Between the trimmed V and J ends, which lost 4 bases and 4 bases, there was a span of 11 bases. The CDR3 runs 14 residues. The sample here was PBMCs, mostly from graft donor cells, taken 360 days after TCRalphabeta/CD19-depleted stem cell transplant. This TCR came from a boy less than two years old who had a stem cell transplant for Wiskott-Aldrich syndrome, so the T cells may come from the graft donor. V is TRBV3-1 and J is TRBJ2-1; weak D call: TRBD2 (5 bases). Here the CDR3 DNA reads TGTGCCAGCAGCCGACCCGGACTGTACAATGAGCAGTTCTTC. It yields the protein CASSRPGLYNEQFF.